Below are 25 T cell receptor beta chains sequenced from a single sample in a study of cytomegalovirus exposure and HLA in healthy donors. Primers: 60 Vbeta forward and 13 Jbeta reverse. Profiling relied on immunoSEQ multiplex PCR, and the TCRdb table lists in-frame clones only, not all of them. Of about 190,000 clones listed, around 79% are singletons. The material sequenced was PBMCs. The receptors derive from a woman between 18 and 30 years old in good health and CMV-seronegative.

This clone was counted a few times. The genes are TRBV6-1 and TRBJ2-7; 11 nucleotides align to TRBD1. CDR3 length equals 14 residues. Germline V CDR1 and CDR2: MNHNS, SASEGT. The V segment lost 6 bases and the J segment 6 bases; nucleotides outside the gene matches: 7. Here the CDR3 DNA reads TGTGCCAGCAGCCTCTTCGGGACAGGGGGCGAGCAGTACTTC. Translation gives CASSLFGTGGEQYF.

This clone was recorded only once. This chain uses TRBV6-1 with TRBJ2-4; the D gene is possibly TRBD1 (6 bases). V was clipped by 2 bases and J by 1 base, with 6 bases between them. This CDR3 is built from 14 residues. Germline-derived CDR1 and CDR2 are MNHNS and SASEGT. The DNA for the CDR3 is TGTGCCAGCAGTGAAACAGGGGCCAAAAACATTCAGTACTTC. Protein product: CASSETGAKNIQYF.

The V and J genes are TRBV7-2 and TRBJ1-1; 11 nucleotides agree with TRBD1. The CDR3 spans 12 residues. The V gene's germline CDR1 is SGHTA and CDR2 FQGNSA. V was clipped by 5 bases and J by 9 bases; unmatched bases: 2. CDR3 DNA sequence: TGTGCCAGCAGCAAGGACAGGGGGCAAGCTTTCTTT. It yields the protein CASSKDRGQAFF.

This clone was detected once. A junction boundary mismatches the germline segment, possibly from a read error. The genes are TRBV7-9 and TRBJ2-7, with 9 bases aligning to TRBD1. This CDR3 comprises 14 residues. The germline gives CDR1 SEHNR, CDR2 FQNEAQ (reference sequence). The CDR3 DNA follows: TGTTCCAGCAGGCCCAGGACAGGGGACCGCGAGCAGTACTTC. It encodes CSSRPRTGDREQYF.

The V and J genes are TRBV7-9 and TRBJ1-1; D is unresolved. Germline-derived CDR1 and CDR2 are SEHNR and FQNEAQ (reference sequence). The V gene lost 1 base and the J gene lost 7 bases, with 7 bases spanning the gap. The CDR3 is 12 residues long. CDR3 in DNA: TGTGCCAGCAGCTTAGGCGCAAATGAAGCTTTCTTT. It yields the protein CASSLGANEAFF.

This sequence joins TRBV6-4 and TRBJ1-6; D gene uncertain. V was cut by 4 bases and J by 4 bases, with 11 bases left in between. CDR3 length: 15 residues. The germline V gene has CDR1 MRHNA and CDR2 SNTAGT. The CDR3 DNA sequence: TGTGCCAGCAGTGTGTCCGGGGAGTATAATTCACCCCTCCACTTT. This sequence encodes CASSVSGEYNSPLHF.

This clone has a handful of counts. The chain couples TRBV28 to TRBJ2-7; TRBD2 matches 7 bases. The CDR3 length is 13 residues. The V gene's germline CDR1 is MDHEN and CDR2 SYDVKM. J gave up 6 bases and V 10 bases, and 12 bases lay outside the gene matches. For the CDR3, the DNA is TGTGCCACCAATCCGGGGGGACGCGGCGAGCAGTACTTC. Protein product: CATNPGGRGEQYF. The whole variable domain, remainder taken from reference TRBV28 and TRBJ2-7, is DVKVTQSSRYLVKRTGEKVFLECVQDMDHENMFWYRQDPGLGLRLIYFSYDVKMKEKGDIPEGYSVSREKKERFSLILESASTNQTSMYLCATNPGGRGEQYFGPGTRLTVT.

This clone was recorded a few times. The chain joins TRBV11-3 to TRBJ1-1, with D tentatively TRBD1 (5 bases). There are 14 residues in the CDR3. The V end was cut by 5 bases, the J end by 5 bases, with 15 bases between. Germline CDR1 reads SGHNT; CDR2 reads YENEEA. The CDR3 DNA sequence: TGTGCCAGCAGCGACAGCGGGGCCGGAACTGAAGCTTTCTTT. This encodes CASSDSGAGTEAFF.

This rearrangement joins TRBV28 to TRBJ1-2, with no clear D. V lost 3 bases to trimming and J lost 4 bases, with 15 bases between them. The V gene's germline CDR1 is MDHEN and CDR2 SYDVKM. The length of the CDR3 is 15 residues. The chain's CDR3 is CASSLVGRRLYGYTF. The CDR3 nucleotides read TGTGCCAGCAGTTTGGTTGGGCGCCGCCTCTATGGCTACACCTTC.

The gene calls are TRBV18 and TRBJ2-2, with D maybe TRBD2 (5 bases). V was clipped by 2 bases and J by 3 bases, with 10 bases between them. This CDR3 contains 15 residues. Germline V gene lookup returns CDR1 KGHSH and CDR2 LQKENI. The CDR3 DNA is TGTGCCAGCTCACCATCCGGGATGGACACCGGGGAGCTGTTTTTT. Protein product: CASSPSGMDTGELFF.

The rearrangement uses TRBV6-5 and TRBJ1-6; 9 positions match TRBD1. Germline V CDR1 and CDR2: MNHEY, SVGAGI. The CDR3 extends over 15 amino acids. The V gene end was trimmed by 4 bases and the J gene end by 10 bases; junction bases not matched to a gene: 8. CDR3 coding DNA: TGTGCCAGCAGTTGGTCGGGACAGGGAAGGTCACCCCTCCACTTT. It yields the protein CASSWSGQGRSPLHF.

The table lists this clone with a few counts. V gene TRBV28 combines with J gene TRBJ1-1, with D possibly being TRBD1 (6 bases). Trimming stripped 3 bases from V and 1 base from J, with 9 bases between. This CDR3 region has 14 residues. Germline V lookup: CDR1 MDHEN, CDR2 SYDVKM. CDR3 protein: CASSLLDRNTEAFF. The CDR3 DNA follows: TGTGCCAGCAGTTTGTTGGACAGGAACACTGAAGCTTTCTTT.

The gene calls are TRBV13 and TRBJ1-2, with D uncertain. CDR3 length: 15 residues. Germline assignment: CDR1 PRHDT and CDR2 FYEKMQ (reference sequence). V gave up 4 bases and J gave up 5 bases, with 17 bases separating them. CDR3 residues: CASSSGSSGGYGYTF. CDR3 sequence (DNA): TGTGCCAGCAGCTCGGGGTCCTCGGGAGGGTATGGCTACACCTTC.

The V call is TRBV7-6, the J call TRBJ1-2; perhaps TRBD1 as D (6 bases). The CDR3 is made up of 18 amino acids. V was pared by 3 bases and J by 0 bases, with 20 bases between. The V gene's germline CDR1 is SGHVS and CDR2 FNYEAQ. CDR3 in DNA: TGTGCCAGCAGCTTGGTGAAAAGTGACAGGACCGCTAACTATGGCTACACCTTC. It encodes CASSLVKSDRTANYGYTF. Full variable domain (remainder filled in from reference TRBV7-6 and TRBJ1-2): GAGVSQSPRYKVTKRGQDVALRCDPISGHVSLYWYRQALGQGPEFLTYFNYEAQQDKSGLPNDRFSAERPEGSISTLTIQRTEQRDSAMYRCASSLVKSDRTANYGYTFGSGTRLTVV.

This chain connects TRBV7-9 to TRBJ1-2; possibly TRBD1 for D (6 bases). The length of the CDR3 is 12 residues. Trimming cost V 8 bases and J 3 bases, with 10 bases left between them. CDR1 and CDR2 from the germline V gene are SEHNR and FQNEAQ (reference sequence). CDR3 amino acids: CASQGIDYGYTF. The DNA of the CDR3 is TGTGCCAGCCAGGGGATTGACTATGGCTACACCTTC.

The chain joins TRBV10-3 to TRBJ1-5; possibly TRBD1 for D (5 bases). The V gene lost 3 bases and the J gene lost 7 bases, with 13 bases spanning the gap. The CDR3 has 14 residues. Germline V gene lookup returns CDR1 ENHRY and CDR2 SYGVKD. The CDR3 loop is CAISEGGTEQPQHF. The CDR3 DNA sequence: TGTGCCATCAGTGAAGGAGGGACGGAGCAGCCCCAGCATTTT.

The chain recombines TRBV5-1 with TRBJ1-6; TRBD1 matches at 9 bases. The CDR3 loop spans 15 amino acids. Germline V gene sequence: CDR1 SGHRS, CDR2 YFSETQ. Trimming cost V 4 bases and J 6 bases; bases outside gene matches: 5. The CDR3 is CASSVQGARNSPLHF. The CDR3 coding sequence is TGCGCCAGCAGCGTACAGGGGGCGCGTAATTCACCCCTCCACTTT. Drawing the rest from reference TRBV5-1 and TRBJ1-6, the complete variable domain is KAGVTQTPRYLIKTRGQQVTLSCSPISGHRSVSWYQQTPGQGLQFLFEYFSETQRNKGNFPGRFSGRQFSNSRSEMNVSTLELGDSALYLCASSVQGARNSPLHFGNGTRLTVT.

J is TRBJ1-5 and V is TRBV6-5; D remains ambiguous. Trimming pared 4 bases from V and 3 bases from J, leaving 4 bases between. Per the germline V gene, CDR1 is MNHEY and CDR2 is SVGAGI. The length of the CDR3 is 12 residues. The CDR3 region is CASSSLNQPQHF. The DNA of the CDR3 is TGTGCCAGCAGTTCACTCAATCAGCCCCAGCATTTT.

The J gene is TRBJ2-2, the V gene TRBV28; 9 nucleotides line up with TRBD1. Germline CDR1 MDHEN, CDR2 SYDVKM. V was pared by 2 bases and J by 3 bases, with 1 base of the junction left unmatched. The CDR3 has 15 residues. The CDR3 region has the DNA TGTGCCAGCAGTTTACGGGACAGGGACACCGGGGAGCTGTTTTTT. This codes for CASSLRDRDTGELFF.

Written as DNA, the CDR3 is TGTGCCAGCAGTCCGACAGGGAGCTCCTACGAGCAGTACTTC. This sequence encodes CASSPTGSSYEQYF. The V call is TRBV6-4, the J call TRBJ2-7; 7 bases line up with TRBD1. CDR3 length: 14 residues. V shed 5 bases, J shed 0 bases, and the junction held 4 bases outside the gene matches. The germline V gene encodes CDR1 MRHNA and CDR2 SNTAGT.

J is TRBJ2-1 and V is TRBV7-2; D is possibly TRBD2 (6 bases). Germline CDR1 SGHTA, CDR2 FQGNSA. Trimming took 1 base from V and 2 from J, leaving 15 bases between them. The CDR3 has 17 residues. The DNA for the CDR3 is TGTGCCAGCAGCTTAGGTCGGCGGGACTCTACCTACAATGAGCAGTTCTTC. Protein: CASSLGRRDSTYNEQFF.

The chain combines TRBV5-6 with TRBJ1-2, with TRBD1 as a possible D gene (6 bases). Trimming took 4 bases from V and 12 from J, leaving 16 bases between them. Looked up from germline, CDR1 is SGHDT and CDR2 is YYEEEE. The CDR3 is 12 amino acids. CDR3 nucleotide sequence: TGTGCCAGCAGCCTCCTGGGAGGGGGAAACACCTTC. Amino acid sequence: CASSLLGGGNTF.

The chain joins TRBV29-1 to TRBJ2-6, with D tentatively TRBD1 (5 bases). Germline CDR1 SQVTM, CDR2 ANQGSEA. Trimming took 6 bases from V and 0 from J, leaving 12 bases between them. This CDR3 is built from 15 residues. CDR3 bases: TGCAGCGTAGTCAACAGGACCTCTGGGGCCAACGTCCTGACTTTC. It translates to CSVVNRTSGANVLTF. Drawing the rest from reference TRBV29-1 and TRBJ2-6, the complete variable domain is SAVISQKPSRDICQRGTSLTIQCQVDSQVTMMFWYRQQPGQSLTLIATANQGSEATYESGFVIDKFPISRPNLTFSTLTVSNMSPEDSSIYLCSVVNRTSGANVLTFGAGSRLTVL.

The chain uses TRBV27 and TRBJ1-2, with 7 bases identical to TRBD1. The CDR3 is 16 amino acids. CDR1 and CDR2 from the germline V gene are MNHEY and SMNVEV (reference sequence). Trimming cost V 5 bases and J 0 bases; bases outside gene matches: 9. The CDR3: CASSGAGGLTNYGYTF. DNA of the CDR3: TGTGCCAGCAGTGGAGCAGGGGGACTTACTAACTATGGCTACACCTTC.

The CDR3 is CASSFLDRVMAEAFF. Here the CDR3 DNA reads TGTGCCAGCAGTTTCTTGGACAGGGTTATGGCTGAAGCTTTCTTT. The V call is TRBV28, the J call TRBJ1-1; 8 bases line up with TRBD1. Germline V gene sequence: CDR1 MDHEN, CDR2 SYDVKM. Trimming cost V 3 bases and J 6 bases; bases outside gene matches: 9. This CDR3 is built from 15 residues.